Below, 32 T cell receptor beta chains from the same sample are listed, as sequenced in a study of T cell changes during pregnancy in multiple sclerosis. Only in-frame clones appear in the TCRdb table, and some are missing; sequencing was by immunoSEQ multiplex PCR. The table records around 44,000 clones, approximately 94% of them present only once. The sample in question was CD8+ T cells from peripheral blood mononuclear cells, obtained in the third trimester of pregnancy. These receptors were collected from a female donor with multiple sclerosis, enrolled in a pregnancy study.

J is TRBJ2-1 and V is TRBV15; 10 bases map to TRBD2. The trim removed 0 bases at V and 4 bases at J, leaving 6 bases unmatched. The CDR3 covers 17 residues. CDR1 and CDR2 from the germline V gene are LNHNV and YYDKDF (reference sequence). CDR3 sequence (DNA): TGTGCCACCAGCAGAGATCGGCCAGCGGGAGGGTACAATGAGCAGTTCTTC. Translation gives CATSRDRPAGGYNEQFF. Drawing the rest from reference TRBV15 and TRBJ2-1, the complete variable domain is DAMVIQNPRYQVTQFGKPVTLSCSQTLNHNVMYWYQQKSSQAPKLLFHYYDKDFNNEADTPDNFQSRRPNTSFCFLDIRSPGLGDTAMYLCATSRDRPAGGYNEQFFGPGTRLTVL.

V is TRBV10-3 and J is TRBJ2-7; no firm D call. V dropped 0 bases and J dropped 5 bases, with 8 bases sitting between them. The CDR3 runs 13 residues. The V gene's germline CDR1 is ENHRY and CDR2 SYGVKD. CDR3 bases: TGTGCCATCAGTGAGTCGAGGCAGAACGAGCAGTACTTC. Its protein product is CAISESRQNEQYF.

The CDR3 DNA sequence: TGTGCCAGCATCGGAGCGCCCCTGGTGGAGACCCAGTACTTC. Amino acid sequence: CASIGAPLVETQYF. The chain employs TRBV28 and TRBJ2-5; D not certain. Per the germline V gene, CDR1 is MDHEN and CDR2 is SYDVKM. The germline V and J ends were trimmed by 7 bases and 5 bases, with 17 bases remaining between them. The CDR3 has 14 amino acids.

The chain joins TRBV27 to TRBJ1-5, with TRBD1 matching over 7 bases. The CDR3 sequence is 14 residues long. Germline trimming cut 5 bases from V and 6 bases from J; bases unmatched to any gene: 7. Germline-derived CDR1 and CDR2 are MNHEY and SMNVEV (reference sequence). The CDR3 sequence: CASSITGVIQPQHF. The CDR3 nucleotides are TGTGCCAGCAGTATTACAGGGGTGATTCAGCCCCAGCATTTT.

The chain combines TRBV30 with TRBJ2-7, with D tentatively TRBD1 (6 bases). Germline assignment: CDR1 GTSNPN and CDR2 SVGIG (reference sequence). Trimming shortened V by 0 bases and J by 3 bases, and 6 bases separated the two germline ends. The length of the CDR3 is 12 residues. The CDR3: CAWSVGGYEQYF. CDR3 bases: TGTGCCTGGAGTGTAGGGGGCTACGAGCAGTACTTC.

Only one count was recorded for this clone. This chain links TRBV6-5 with TRBJ1-1; D might be TRBD1 (6 bases). The CDR3 spans 14 residues. Germline CDR1 reads MNHEY; CDR2 reads SVGAGI. Trimming took 7 bases from V and 4 from J, leaving 16 bases between them. The CDR3 DNA reads TGTGCCAGCACCCACGCAGGGGCGACCACTGAAGCTTTCTTT. This gives the protein CASTHAGATTEAFF.

The chain combines TRBV5-8 with TRBJ2-7, with 9 bases fitting TRBD1. The germline CDR1 and CDR2 sequences are SGHTS and YDEGEE. This CDR3 spans 14 amino acids. The ends lost 3 bases at V and 5 bases at J; junction bases unmatched: 6. The CDR3 DNA reads TGTGCCAGCAGCTCAACAGGGGGCACGAACGAGCAGTACTTC. Its protein product is CASSSTGGTNEQYF.

The chain uses TRBV7-2 and TRBJ2-7; D not resolved. Germline CDR1 is SGHTA and CDR2 is FQGNSA. CDR3 length equals 12 residues. V was trimmed by 2 bases and J by 3 bases, leaving 5 bases between them. This CDR3 is CASSLYSYEQYF. CDR3 DNA sequence: TGTGCCAGCAGCTTATACAGCTACGAGCAGTACTTC.

In its sample, this clone was seen once. This rearrangement joins TRBV29-1 to TRBJ1-1, with 8 bases aligning to TRBD1. Germline loops: CDR1 SQVTM, CDR2 ANQGSEA. The CDR3 sequence is 14 residues long. J was trimmed by 2 bases and V by 3 bases; bases with no gene match: 5. CDR3 sequence: CSVDPRGRNTEAFF. The CDR3 DNA follows: TGCAGCGTTGATCCCAGGGGGCGAAACACTGAAGCTTTCTTT.

The gene calls are TRBV19 and TRBJ2-7; 9 nucleotides line up with TRBD1. V trimming: 4 bases; J trimming: 3 bases; junction bases outside the gene matches: 1. Germline V CDR1 and CDR2: LNHDA, SQIVND (reference sequence). CDR3 length equals 13 residues. The DNA for the CDR3 is TGTGCCAGTAGTACGGGACAGGGCTACGAGCAGTACTTC. It codes for CASSTGQGYEQYF.

The table lists this clone with a count of one. This chain connects TRBV9 to TRBJ2-2, with D tentatively TRBD1 (5 bases). CDR3 length equals 14 residues. Trimming stripped 3 bases from V and 7 bases from J, with 13 bases between. Germline V CDR1 and CDR2: SGDLS, YYNGEE. The CDR3 region has the DNA TGTGCCAGCAGCGCCCGGAAGGGGAACGGGGAGCTGTTTTTT. Amino acid sequence: CASSARKGNGELFF.

The chain joins TRBV18 to TRBJ2-5; 10 nucleotides align to TRBD2. Germline trimming cut 2 bases from V and 1 base from J; bases unmatched to any gene: 4. CDR3 length equals 16 residues. CDR1 is KGHSH and CDR2 is LQKENI in the germline V gene. CDR3 amino acids: CASSPWSSGGQETQYF. CDR3 in DNA: TGTGCCAGCTCACCATGGTCTAGCGGGGGCCAAGAGACCCAGTACTTC.

The CDR3 DNA is TGTGCCAGCAGCAAGCCGGCGGGGGCTCCCTACGAGCAGTACTTC. Protein sequence: CASSKPAGAPYEQYF. The chain has TRBV21-1 and TRBJ2-7; TRBD2 is taken as the D call from the table, unchecked against the DNA. TRBV21-1 is classified as a pseudogene. This CDR3 contains 15 residues.

The chain combines TRBV29-1 with TRBJ2-2; 8 bases map to TRBD1. Germline V gives CDR1 SQVTM, CDR2 ANQGSEA. The CDR3 contains 16 residues. Trimming removed 0 bases from V and 0 bases from J; junction bases left unmatched: 3. CDR3 amino acids: CSVEDMDRANTGELFF. CDR3 coding DNA: TGCAGCGTTGAAGATATGGACAGGGCGAACACCGGGGAGCTGTTTTTT.

The rearrangement uses TRBV11-2 and TRBJ2-7, with D hard to call. CDR1 and CDR2 (germline): SGHAT, FQNNGV. With 4 bases removed from V and 0 bases from J, the gap between germline ends came to 7 bases. The CDR3 is made up of 13 amino acids. CDR3 sequence: CASSWAASYEQYF. CDR3 nucleotides: TGTGCCAGCAGCTGGGCAGCCTCCTACGAGCAGTACTTC. Looking up the rest from reference TRBV11-2 and TRBJ2-7 gives the full variable domain: EAGVAQSPRYKIIEKRQSVAFWCNPISGHATLYWYQQILGQGPKLLIQFQNNGVVDDSQLPKDRFSAERLKGVDSTLKIQPAKLEDSAVYLCASSWAASYEQYFGPGTRLTVT.

The V gene is TRBV11-3, the J gene TRBJ2-2; D ambiguous. Deletions cut 5 bases from V and 7 bases from J, with 14 bases between. The CDR3 is 14 residues long. CDR1 is SGHNT, CDR2 YENEEA, per germline. In DNA, the CDR3 is TGTGCCAGCAGCCCAACGGTTCCGGGCGGGGAGCTGTTTTTT. Its protein product is CASSPTVPGGELFF.

The CDR3 nucleotides are TGTGCCACCAGCAGAGATCGGGAATCTGGGGCCAACGTCCTGACTTTC. It translates to CATSRDRESGANVLTF. V usage is TRBV15 and J usage is TRBJ2-6; weak D call: TRBD2 (5 bases). In germline, CDR1 is LNHNV, CDR2 YYDKDF (reference sequence). Trimming stripped 0 bases from V and 1 base from J, with 7 bases between. This CDR3 region has 16 residues.

The CDR3 bases are TGTGCCAGCAGTTTGCCCTATCCCTCCTACGAGCAGTACTTC. As protein: CASSLPYPSYEQYF. This rearrangement joins TRBV28 to TRBJ2-7; D call uncertain. Germline CDR1 MDHEN, CDR2 SYDVKM. The CDR3 loop spans 14 amino acids. The ends were cut back, 3 bases at V and 0 bases at J, with 9 bases in the middle. The variable domain in full, completed from reference TRBV28 and TRBJ2-7, reads DVKVTQSSRYLVKRTGEKVFLECVQDMDHENMFWYRQDPGLGLRLIYFSYDVKMKEKGDIPEGYSVSREKKERFSLILESASTNQTSMYLCASSLPYPSYEQYFGPGTRLTVT.

The DNA for the CDR3 is TGTGCCAGCAGCGGAGGGTACCAAGAGACCCAGTACTTC. Encoded protein: CASSGGYQETQYF. The genes are TRBV9 and TRBJ2-5, with TRBD2 as a possible D gene (5 bases). The CDR3 extends over 13 amino acids. The V gene's germline CDR1 is SGDLS and CDR2 YYNGEE. V was shortened by 3 bases and J by 0 bases, with 6 bases between the two germline ends.

CDR3 in DNA: TGTGCCAGCAGCTTTCCACCGGGACAGGGGGATTACGAGCAGTACTTC. It translates to CASSFPPGQGDYEQYF. The chain links TRBV7-9 to TRBJ2-7; 11 nucleotides agree with TRBD1. The CDR3 covers 16 residues. CDR1 is SEHNR and CDR2 is FQNEAQ in the germline V gene (reference sequence). J gave up 4 bases and V 3 bases, and 8 bases lay outside the gene matches.

The chain recombines TRBV7-8 with TRBJ2-5, with 10 positions matching TRBD2. The CDR3 runs to 16 residues. Germline assignment: CDR1 SGHVS and CDR2 FQNEAQ. J lost 1 base, V lost 5 bases, and 7 bases had no gene match. The CDR3: CASSLGTSVRQETQYF. In DNA form, the CDR3 reads TGTGCCAGCAGCCTGGGGACTAGCGTACGCCAAGAGACCCAGTACTTC.

This clone was found once. The rearrangement links TRBV5-1 to TRBJ2-7; 7 nucleotides line up with TRBD2. The length of the CDR3 is 14 residues. Unmatched junction bases numbered 11, after V lost 7 bases and J lost 4 bases. Germline V gene sequence: CDR1 SGHRS, CDR2 YFSETQ. The CDR3 nucleotides read TGCGCCAGCCCCTGGGGGGGATTGGCGTACGAGCAGTACTTC. It encodes CASPWGGLAYEQYF.

The rearrangement links TRBV28 to TRBJ2-2; 7 bases map to TRBD1. V was pared by 8 bases and J by 6 bases, with 9 bases of the junction left unmatched. The CDR3 covers 14 residues. Germline V gene sequence: CDR1 MDHEN, CDR2 SYDVKM. CDR3 sequence reads: CASEQGIESGELFF. The CDR3 DNA reads TGTGCCAGCGAACAGGGGATCGAGTCCGGGGAGCTGTTTTTT. The whole variable domain, remainder taken from reference TRBV28 and TRBJ2-2, is DVKVTQSSRYLVKRTGEKVFLECVQDMDHENMFWYRQDPGLGLRLIYFSYDVKMKEKGDIPEGYSVSREKKERFSLILESASTNQTSMYLCASEQGIESGELFFGEGSRLTVL.

The chain couples TRBV6-4 to TRBJ2-3; 9 positions agree with TRBD2. The CDR3 consists of 17 residues. Unmatched junction bases numbered 7, after V lost 0 bases and J lost 3 bases. Germline CDR1 MRHNA, CDR2 SNTAGT. CDR3 nucleotides: TGTGCCAGCAGTGACTCGATATCAGCGGGAGGTACAGATACGCAGTATTTT. Amino acid sequence: CASSDSISAGGTDTQYF.

The V call is TRBV13, the J call TRBJ2-2; D ambiguous. The ends were cut back, 2 bases at V and 4 bases at J, with 8 bases in the middle. The CDR3 loop spans 14 amino acids. Looked up from germline, CDR1 is PRHDT and CDR2 is FYEKMQ (reference sequence). The CDR3 here is CASSLFSVTGELFF. For the CDR3, the DNA is TGTGCCAGCAGCTTATTCAGTGTCACCGGGGAGCTGTTTTTT.

The CDR3 sequence is CATSSELGGRTQYF. The CDR3 DNA reads TGTGCCACCAGCAGCGAACTAGGGGGAAGGACCCAGTACTTC. This chain joins TRBV15 and TRBJ2-5, with D maybe TRBD1 (6 bases). CDR3 length: 14 residues. Germline V lookup: CDR1 LNHNV, CDR2 YYDKDF (reference sequence). The ends were cut back, 3 bases at V and 7 bases at J, with 15 bases in the middle.

This chain connects TRBV5-6 to TRBJ2-7; 7 nucleotides match TRBD1. After removal of 0 bases from V and 3 bases from J, the junction contained 3 bases not matched to a gene. Germline V lookup: CDR1 SGHDT, CDR2 YYEEEE. The CDR3 has 14 residues. The CDR3 region is CASSLGGQFYEQYF. DNA for the CDR3: TGTGCCAGCAGCTTGGGGGGACAGTTCTACGAGCAGTACTTC. Variable domain in full (rest from reference TRBV5-6 and TRBJ2-7): DAGVTQSPTHLIKTRGQQVTLRCSPKSGHDTVSWYQQALGQGPQFIFQYYEEEERQRGNFPDRFSGHQFPNYSSELNVNALLLGDSALYLCASSLGGQFYEQYFGPGTRLTVT.

This sequence joins TRBV29-1 and TRBJ2-5; 12 bases map to TRBD2. Germline V CDR1 and CDR2: SQVTM, ANQGSEA. Trimming took 1 base from V and 5 from J; bases not matched to a gene: 14. CDR3 length: 18 residues. This CDR3 reads CSVEGPLAGGPYDETQYF. CDR3 nucleotides: TGCAGCGTTGAAGGCCCTCTAGCGGGAGGGCCCTATGATGAGACCCAGTACTTC.

The CDR3 bases are TGTGCCAGCAGTCCAGAAGCGGGAGGGCTTAGGGGAGATACGCAGTATTTT. Translation: CASSPEAGGLRGDTQYF. The V gene is TRBV28, the J gene TRBJ2-3; 10 nucleotides agree with TRBD2. The V gene's germline CDR1 is MDHEN and CDR2 SYDVKM. The V segment lost 5 bases and the J segment 5 bases; nucleotides outside the gene matches: 13. CDR3 length: 17 amino acids.

This clone was detected only a few times. The V and J genes are TRBV28 and TRBJ1-3, with D possibly matching TRBD1 (5 bases). Germline V gene sequence: CDR1 MDHEN, CDR2 SYDVKM. The ends were cut back, 6 bases at V and 0 bases at J, with 12 bases in the middle. This CDR3 comprises 15 residues. In nucleotides, the CDR3 is TGTGCCAGCAGCTCGACAGTCCTCTCTGGAAACACCATATATTTT. Encoded protein: CASSSTVLSGNTIYF.

J is TRBJ2-1 and V is TRBV9; TRBD1 aligns across 9 bases. The CDR3 length is 15 residues. Germline values: CDR1 SGDLS, CDR2 YYNGEE. J lost 2 bases, V lost 4 bases, and 4 bases had no gene match. CDR3 in amino acids: CASSTGGAPYNEQFF. CDR3 sequence (DNA): TGTGCCAGCAGCACAGGGGGCGCACCCTACAATGAGCAGTTCTTC.

This clone was seen just once. The chain couples TRBV4-3 to TRBJ1-3; D call uncertain. The CDR3 consists of 16 residues. Germline V gene data show CDR1 as LGHNA and CDR2 as YSLEER. V shed 1 base and J shed 0 bases, with 10 bases lying between them. The CDR3 DNA sequence: TGCGCCAGCAGCCAAGTAAGCGACGGCTCTGGAAACACCATATATTTT. Its protein product is CASSQVSDGSGNTIYF.